These 27 T cell receptor beta chains share one sample of origin, sequenced in a study of Ad26.COV2.S vaccination and SARS-CoV-2 variants. Libraries were prepared by immunoSEQ multiplex PCR; TCRdb keeps only in-frame clonotypes and omits some of them. The top ten hold 1.7% of the sample, which has 450,000 to 550,000 clones, 89% seen once. Treatment of the sample: 15 to 20 received Ad26.COV2.S at low or high dose, single or two shots; 5 received placebo; per-sample allocation not given. Following the first vaccine or placebo injection, samples were taken on day 63. Specimen: peripheral blood, collected in a trial of Ad26.COV2.S vaccine versus placebo. Source of these receptors: a person aged 18-60 years who received the Ad26.COV2.S COVID-19 vaccine or a placebo.

About this clone: The identical CDR3 is also encoded by other nucleotide sequences in the sample. The rearrangement links TRBV7-9 to TRBJ2-2, with 8 bases fitting TRBD1. Germline loops: CDR1 SEHNR, CDR2 FQNEAQ (reference sequence). This CDR3 region has 14 residues. V lost 1 base, J lost 6 bases, and 1 base stayed unmatched. The CDR3 DNA reads as TGTGCCAGCAGCTTAGTACAGGGGGCCGGGGAGCTGTTTTTT. Its translation is CASSLVQGAGELFF.

The chain combines TRBV13 with TRBJ1-2; 7 bases map to TRBD1. CDR3 size: 14 residues. Germline CDR1 PRHDT, CDR2 FYEKMQ (reference sequence). The V segment lost 3 bases and the J segment 8 bases; nucleotides outside the gene matches: 9. The CDR3 sequence: CASSFLGTDLGYTF. DNA of the CDR3: TGTGCCAGCAGCTTTCTCGGGACAGACTTGGGCTACACCTTC. Using reference TRBV13 and TRBJ1-2 for the parts outside the CDR3, the full variable domain is AAGVIQSPRHLIKEKRETATLKCYPIPRHDTVYWYQQGPGQDPQFLISFYEKMQSDKGSIPDRFSAQQFSDYHSELNMSSLELGDSALYFCASSFLGTDLGYTFGSGTRLTVV.

The gene calls are TRBV7-8 and TRBJ2-7; possible D gene TRBD1, 5 bases. CDR1 is SGHVS, CDR2 FQNEAQ, per germline. The CDR3 covers 12 residues. V gave up 5 bases and J gave up 1 base, with 6 bases separating them. This CDR3 reads CASSQGSYEQYF. The CDR3 DNA reads as TGTGCCAGCAGCCAGGGATCCTACGAGCAGTACTTC.

The J gene is TRBJ1-2, the V gene TRBV10-3, with 7 bases aligning to TRBD1. Trimming took 10 bases from V and 4 from J; bases not matched to a gene: 9. This CDR3 comprises 13 residues. CDR1 and CDR2 from the germline V gene are ENHRY and SYGVKD. DNA of the CDR3: TGTGCCACCCGCCGACAGGGACTCTATGGCTACACCTTC. Protein sequence: CATRRQGLYGYTF.

This clone has only one observation. The rearrangement uses TRBV7-6 and TRBJ1-3, with D unclear. The ends were cut back, 5 bases at V and 0 bases at J, with 14 bases in the middle. Per germline, CDR1 SGHVS and CDR2 FNYEAQ. The CDR3 consists of 16 residues. In DNA, the CDR3 is TGTGCCAGCAGCGGCCTAGAGTCGAGCTCTGGAAACACCATATATTTT. Its protein is CASSGLESSSGNTIYF.

V is TRBV27 and J is TRBJ1-2; 10 bases map to TRBD1. V shed 10 bases, J shed 5 bases, and the junction held 16 bases outside the gene matches. Germline V gene sequence: CDR1 MNHEY, CDR2 SMNVEV (reference sequence). The CDR3 covers 16 residues. The CDR3 DNA sequence: TGTGCCACTGCTAAACGGACAGGGGGGAGAGGGTATGGCTACACCTTC. It translates to CATAKRTGGRGYGYTF.

J is TRBJ2-7 and V is TRBV2, with D perhaps TRBD2 (6 bases). With 7 bases removed from V and 0 bases from J, the gap between germline ends came to 13 bases. The CDR3 contains 14 residues. Germline CDR1 SNHLY, CDR2 FYNNEI. CDR3 bases: TGTGCCAGCACCGCGGGACGGAGCTCCTACGAGCAGTACTTC. It specifies CASTAGRSSYEQYF.

The CDR3: CASSYEIGELFF. The DNA of the CDR3 is TGTGCCAGCAGTTATGAAATCGGGGAGCTGTTTTTT. This chain joins TRBV12-3 or TRBV12-4 and TRBJ2-2; D unclear. The CDR3 extends over 12 amino acids. V shed 4 bases and J shed 7 bases, with 7 bases lying between them.

As DNA, the CDR3 is TGTGCCAGCAGTTACACCCGTAGCAATCAGCCCCAGCATTTT. Translation: CASSYTRSNQPQHF. This chain links TRBV6-5 with TRBJ1-5, with D hard to call. Germline CDR1 is MNHEY and CDR2 is SVGAGI. This CDR3 is 14 amino acids long. V shed 2 bases and J shed 0 bases, with 5 bases lying between them.

This clone was seen only once. The chain is built from TRBV7-3 and TRBJ1-1, with a possible D match to TRBD1 (6 bases). This CDR3 contains 14 residues. Trimming took 5 bases from V and 0 from J, leaving 10 bases between them. Germline V CDR1 and CDR2: SGHTA, FQGTGA. CDR3 sequence: CASSGGGVNTEAFF. CDR3 DNA sequence: TGTGCCAGCAGCGGAGGGGGAGTGAACACTGAAGCTTTCTTT.

The chain uses TRBV19 and TRBJ2-3, with 8 bases matching TRBD1. The ends lost 6 bases at V and 2 bases at J; junction bases unmatched: 4. This CDR3 spans 14 amino acids. Germline loops: CDR1 LNHDA, CDR2 SQIVND (reference sequence). The CDR3 nucleotides read TGTGCCAGTAGCGGACAGGGACCCACAGATACGCAGTATTTT. It translates to CASSGQGPTDTQYF.

The chain employs TRBV19 and TRBJ2-5; 11 bases are a match to TRBD2. CDR1 is LNHDA and CDR2 is SQIVND in the germline V gene (reference sequence). After removal of 3 bases from V and 3 bases from J, the junction contained 3 bases not matched to a gene. The CDR3 length is 15 residues. For the CDR3, the DNA is TGTGCCAGTAGTATGGGACTAGCGGACGAAGAGACCCAGTACTTC. This codes for CASSMGLADEETQYF.

This rearrangement joins TRBV19 to TRBJ1-1; D is uncertain. The germline V gene encodes CDR1 LNHDA and CDR2 SQIVND (reference sequence). This CDR3 has 13 residues. The V end was cut by 5 bases, the J end by 1 base, with 8 bases between. The CDR3 sequence: CASSVARNTEAFF. DNA for the CDR3: TGTGCCAGTAGTGTCGCACGGAACACTGAAGCTTTCTTT.

The CDR3 is CAISDGVSRETQYF. CDR3 coding DNA: TGTGCCATCAGTGACGGGGTTTCGAGGGAGACCCAGTACTTC. J is TRBJ2-5 and V is TRBV10-3, with D perhaps TRBD2 (5 bases). Germline values: CDR1 ENHRY, CDR2 SYGVKD. V lost 3 bases, J lost 5 bases, and 13 bases lay in between. The CDR3 loop spans 14 amino acids.

The gene calls are TRBV7-2 and TRBJ2-3, with 13 nucleotides matching TRBD2. With V trimmed by 5 bases and J by 1 base, 3 bases remained unmatched. The germline V gene encodes CDR1 SGHTA and CDR2 FQGNSA. The CDR3 has 16 residues. CDR3 nucleotide sequence: TGTGCCAGCAGCCCCGGACTAGCGGGGGGCACAGATACGCAGTATTTT. The encoded protein is CASSPGLAGGTDTQYF.

The chain uses TRBV24-1 and TRBJ1-2; the D is unclear. CDR3 length: 14 amino acids. The germline CDR1 and CDR2 sequences are KGHDR and SFDVKD. Between the trimmed V and J ends, which lost 7 bases and 1 base, there was a span of 12 bases. The DNA of the CDR3 is TGTGCCACCAGCCACCTCCATTTTAACTATGGCTACACCTTC. Amino acid sequence: CATSHLHFNYGYTF.

The CDR3 region is CASRNRGGTEAFF. The CDR3 DNA is TGTGCCAGCAGAAACCGGGGAGGAACTGAAGCTTTCTTT. V usage is TRBV2 and J usage is TRBJ1-1; no firm D call. The CDR3 has 13 amino acids. CDR1 SNHLY and CDR2 FYNNEI come from the germline V gene. Trimming took off 6 bases at V and 5 bases at J, with 13 bases between the two ends.

This chain links TRBV6-2 or TRBV6-3 with TRBJ2-1, with 10 positions matching TRBD2. Germline CDR1 is MNHEY and CDR2 is SVGEGT. The CDR3 has 17 residues. The V gene end was trimmed by 4 bases and the J gene end by 1 base; junction bases not matched to a gene: 7. CDR3 in amino acids: CASSFPQRGGSYNEQFF. In DNA, the CDR3 is TGTGCCAGCAGTTTCCCACAGCGGGGGGGTTCCTACAATGAGCAGTTCTTC.

The CDR3 spells CASSLGIPQGVDYGYTF. The CDR3 DNA sequence: TGTGCCAGCAGCTTAGGGATCCCGCAGGGGGTGGACTATGGCTACACCTTC. The chain joins TRBV7-9 to TRBJ1-2; 7 nucleotides align to TRBD1. J lost 3 bases, V lost 1 base, and 11 bases had no gene match. Germline V lookup: CDR1 SEHNR, CDR2 FQNEAQ (reference sequence). CDR3 length: 17 amino acids.

The gene calls are TRBV6-5 and TRBJ1-2; no clear D. CDR1 and CDR2 from the germline V gene are MNHEY and SVGAGI. CDR3 size: 11 residues. V was trimmed by 5 bases and J by 10 bases, leaving 11 bases between them. The CDR3 spells CASSNGRPYTF. CDR3 DNA sequence: TGTGCCAGCAGTAACGGACGCCCCTACACCTTC.

The rearrangement joins TRBV13 to TRBJ2-7; D may match TRBD1 or TRBD2 (5 bases each). Germline CDR1 is PRHDT and CDR2 is FYEKMQ (reference sequence). This CDR3 contains 14 residues. V was shortened by 5 bases and J by 0 bases, with 11 bases between the two germline ends. CDR3 loop: CASSLGRASYEQYF. The CDR3 DNA follows: TGTGCCAGCAGCCTGGGGCGGGCCTCCTACGAGCAGTACTTC.

The V call is TRBV19, the J call TRBJ2-1, with 8 bases aligning to TRBD2. Germline V CDR1 and CDR2: LNHDA, SQIVND (reference sequence). CDR3 length: 14 amino acids. V was pared by 5 bases and J by 4 bases, with 4 bases of the junction left unmatched. CDR3 amino acids: CASSPGRVYNEQFF. CDR3 in DNA: TGTGCCAGTAGTCCCGGGAGGGTATACAATGAGCAGTTCTTC.

The chain couples TRBV11-2 to TRBJ1-3; tentatively, D is TRBD1 (6 bases). CDR1 SGHAT and CDR2 FQNNGV come from the germline V gene. The V end lost 4 bases, the J end lost 2 bases, and 12 bases lay between the germline ends. This CDR3 comprises 15 residues. In DNA form, the CDR3 reads TGTGCCAGCAGCTATACAGGGACTCCTGGAAACACCATATATTTT. Translating it yields CASSYTGTPGNTIYF. Variable domain in full (rest from reference TRBV11-2 and TRBJ1-3): EAGVAQSPRYKIIEKRQSVAFWCNPISGHATLYWYQQILGQGPKLLIQFQNNGVVDDSQLPKDRFSAERLKGVDSTLKIQPAKLEDSAVYLCASSYTGTPGNTIYFGEGSWLTVV.

This clone was seen only once. This chain joins TRBV15 and TRBJ1-1; tentatively, D is TRBD1 (5 bases). Germline V lookup: CDR1 LNHNV, CDR2 YYDKDF (reference sequence). This CDR3 has 16 residues. V was pared by 1 base and J by 4 bases, with 16 bases between. This CDR3 reads CATSRVPRQLITEAFF. CDR3 DNA: TGTGCCACCAGCAGAGTTCCCCGACAGTTGATCACTGAAGCTTTCTTT.

The chain combines TRBV4-1 with TRBJ1-2; D might be TRBD1 (5 bases). This CDR3 contains 15 residues. V lost 3 bases and J 4 bases, leaving 15 bases between the germline ends. Germline V gene data show CDR1 as MGHRA and CDR2 as YSYEKL. The CDR3 protein is CASSHGTVLTYGYTF. CDR3 DNA: TGCGCCAGCAGCCACGGGACGGTGTTGACCTATGGCTACACCTTC.

The chain recombines TRBV14 with TRBJ1-1; D unresolved. Trimming pared 5 bases from V and 1 base from J, leaving 8 bases between. Germline V lookup: CDR1 SGHDN, CDR2 FVKESK. This CDR3 is 13 amino acids long. CDR3 bases: TGTGCCAGCAGCTTCAGGCGGAACACTGAAGCTTTCTTT. Translated: CASSFRRNTEAFF.

This sequence joins TRBV18 and TRBJ1-2, with D tentatively TRBD1 (6 bases). The V end was cut by 3 bases, the J end by 8 bases, with 16 bases between. Germline V gene lookup returns CDR1 KGHSH and CDR2 LQKENI. The CDR3 is 14 residues long. In nucleotides, the CDR3 is TGTGCCAGCTCACCCTACAGGGAAGGAGAAGGCTACACCTTC. Encoded protein: CASSPYREGEGYTF.